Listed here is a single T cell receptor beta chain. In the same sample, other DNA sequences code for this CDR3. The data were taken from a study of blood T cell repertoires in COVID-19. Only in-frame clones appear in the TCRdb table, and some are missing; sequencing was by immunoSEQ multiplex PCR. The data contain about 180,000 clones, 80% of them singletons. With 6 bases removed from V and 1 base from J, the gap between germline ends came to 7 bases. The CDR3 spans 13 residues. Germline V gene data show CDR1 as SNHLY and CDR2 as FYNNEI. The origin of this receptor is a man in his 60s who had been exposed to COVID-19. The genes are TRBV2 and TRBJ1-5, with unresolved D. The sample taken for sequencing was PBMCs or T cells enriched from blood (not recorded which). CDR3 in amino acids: CASSGDSNQPQHF. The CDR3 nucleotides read TGTGCCAGCAGCGGAGACAGCAATCAGCCCCAGCATTTT.